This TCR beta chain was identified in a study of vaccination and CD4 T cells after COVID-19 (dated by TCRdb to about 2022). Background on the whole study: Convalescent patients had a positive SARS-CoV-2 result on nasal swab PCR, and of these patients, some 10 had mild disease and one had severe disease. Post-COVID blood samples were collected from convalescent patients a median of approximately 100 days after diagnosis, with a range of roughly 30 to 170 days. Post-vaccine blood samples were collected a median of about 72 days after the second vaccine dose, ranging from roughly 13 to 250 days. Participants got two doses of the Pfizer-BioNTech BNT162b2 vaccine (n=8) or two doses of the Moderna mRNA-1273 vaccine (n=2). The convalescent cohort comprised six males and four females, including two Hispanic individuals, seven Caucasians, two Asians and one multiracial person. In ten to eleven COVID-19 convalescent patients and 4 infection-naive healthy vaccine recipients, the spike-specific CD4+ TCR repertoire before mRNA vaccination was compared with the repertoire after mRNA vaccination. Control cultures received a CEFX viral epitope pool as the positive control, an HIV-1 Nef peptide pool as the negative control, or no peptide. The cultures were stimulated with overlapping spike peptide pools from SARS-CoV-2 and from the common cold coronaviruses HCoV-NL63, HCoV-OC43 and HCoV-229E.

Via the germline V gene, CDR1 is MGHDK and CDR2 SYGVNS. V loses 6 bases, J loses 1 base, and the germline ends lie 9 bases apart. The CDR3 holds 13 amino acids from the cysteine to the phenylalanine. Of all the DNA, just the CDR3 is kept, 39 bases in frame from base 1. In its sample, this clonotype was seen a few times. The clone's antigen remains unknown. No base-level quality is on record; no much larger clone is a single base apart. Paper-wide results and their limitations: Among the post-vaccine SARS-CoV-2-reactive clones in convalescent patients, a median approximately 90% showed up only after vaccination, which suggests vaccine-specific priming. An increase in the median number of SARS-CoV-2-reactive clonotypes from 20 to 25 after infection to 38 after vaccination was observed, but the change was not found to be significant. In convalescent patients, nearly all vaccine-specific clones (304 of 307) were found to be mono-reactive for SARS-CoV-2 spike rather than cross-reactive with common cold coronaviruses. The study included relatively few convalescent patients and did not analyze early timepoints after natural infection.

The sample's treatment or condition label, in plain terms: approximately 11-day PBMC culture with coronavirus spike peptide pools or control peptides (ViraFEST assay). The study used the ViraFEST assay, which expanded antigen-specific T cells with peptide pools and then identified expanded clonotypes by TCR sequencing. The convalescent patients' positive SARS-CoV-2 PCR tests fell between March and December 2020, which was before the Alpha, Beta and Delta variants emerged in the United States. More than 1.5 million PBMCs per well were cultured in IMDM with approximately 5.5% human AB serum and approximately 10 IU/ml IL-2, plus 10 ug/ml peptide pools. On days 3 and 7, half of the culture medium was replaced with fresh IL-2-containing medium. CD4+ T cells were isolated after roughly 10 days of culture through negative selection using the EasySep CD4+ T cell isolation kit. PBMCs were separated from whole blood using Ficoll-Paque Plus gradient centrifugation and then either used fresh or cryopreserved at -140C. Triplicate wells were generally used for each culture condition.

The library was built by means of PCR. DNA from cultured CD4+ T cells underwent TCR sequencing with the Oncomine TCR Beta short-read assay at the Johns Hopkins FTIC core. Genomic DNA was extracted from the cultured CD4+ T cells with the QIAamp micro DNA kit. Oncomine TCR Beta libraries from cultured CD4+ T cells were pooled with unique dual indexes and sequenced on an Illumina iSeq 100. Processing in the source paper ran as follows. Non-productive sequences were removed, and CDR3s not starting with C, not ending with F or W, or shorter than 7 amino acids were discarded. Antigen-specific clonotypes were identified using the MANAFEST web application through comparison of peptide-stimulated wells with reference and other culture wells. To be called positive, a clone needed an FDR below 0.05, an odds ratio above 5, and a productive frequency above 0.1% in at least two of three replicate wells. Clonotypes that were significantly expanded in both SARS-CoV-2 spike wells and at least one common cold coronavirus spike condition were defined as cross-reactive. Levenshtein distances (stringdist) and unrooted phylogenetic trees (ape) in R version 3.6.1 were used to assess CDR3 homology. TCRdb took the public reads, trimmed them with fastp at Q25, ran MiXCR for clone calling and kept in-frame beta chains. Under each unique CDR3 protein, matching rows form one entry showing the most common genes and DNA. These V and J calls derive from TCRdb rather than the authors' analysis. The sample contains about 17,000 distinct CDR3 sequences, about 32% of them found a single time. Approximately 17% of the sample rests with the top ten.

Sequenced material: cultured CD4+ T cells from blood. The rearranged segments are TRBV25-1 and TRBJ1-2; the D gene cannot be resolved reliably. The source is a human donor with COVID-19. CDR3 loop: CASRSGGNYGYTF. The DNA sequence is TGTGCCAGCAGATCGGGCGGTAACTATGGCTACACCTTC.